The clone carrying this T cell receptor (beta chain) was counted only a few times. The antigen is unknown. From the 5' RACE reads, TCRdb called clonotypes with MiXCR, one entry per CDR3 protein. The sample records 450,000 to 650,000 distinct CDR3 sequences, less than 25% being singletons. The CDR3 spans 15 residues. Germline trimming cut 9 bases from V and 5 bases from J; bases unmatched to any gene: 12. The V gene's germline CDR1 is MNHEY and CDR2 SMNVEV (reference sequence). These data belong to a study of T-cell memory formation after mild COVID-19. Broader study findings: Largely, contracting CD4+ clones fell within CM and EM, and contracting CD8+ clones within EMRA. Whether day 37 second-wave clones are SARS-CoV-2-specific was not confirmed.

The chain joins TRBV27 to TRBJ2-1; TRBD2 agrees at 8 bases. The TCR comes from an adult woman who had mild COVID-19 (a few samples of this study predate the infection). Cell type and time point are not known. The sample comprised PBMCs or a T cell subset sorted from them (not recorded which). The CDR3 sequence: CASSSGASGDNEQFF. CDR3 nucleotide sequence: TGTGCCAGTAGTAGCGGGGCTAGCGGAGACAATGAGCAGTTCTTC.